Listed here are 32 T cell receptor beta chains from one sample, sequenced in a study of blood T cell repertoires in COVID-19. Only in-frame clones appear in the TCRdb table, and some are missing; sequencing was by immunoSEQ multiplex PCR. The repertoire holds 200,000 to 250,000 clones, over 65% seen once, with approximately 3.6% in the top ten. The sample comprised PBMCs or T cells enriched from blood (not recorded which). The source of these receptors is a woman aged 55-70 years who had recovered from COVID-19.

V is TRBV4-3 and J is TRBJ2-3, with 8 bases fitting TRBD2. Looked up from germline, CDR1 is LGHNA and CDR2 is YSLEER. The V segment lost 0 bases and the J segment 3 bases; nucleotides outside the gene matches: 5. CDR3 length: 16 residues. CDR3 protein: CASSQEASGHTDTQYF. The CDR3 DNA reads TGCGCCAGCAGCCAAGAGGCTAGCGGGCATACAGATACGCAGTATTTT.

The V call is TRBV10-3, the J call TRBJ1-2; 10 positions agree with TRBD1. From germline, CDR1 is ENHRY and CDR2 SYGVKD. CDR3 size: 16 residues. Trimming cost V 2 bases and J 6 bases; bases outside gene matches: 9. DNA of the CDR3: TGTGCCATCAGTGAGCCAGGACAGGGGGAAGGGAATGGCTACACCTTC. Residues: CAISEPGQGEGNGYTF.

J is TRBJ1-4 and V is TRBV7-9; 9 bases align to TRBD1. The length of the CDR3 is 15 residues. CDR1 and CDR2 (germline): SEHNR, FQNEAQ (reference sequence). J lost 5 bases, V lost 5 bases, and 6 bases had no gene match. CDR3 in DNA: TGTGCCAGCAGCCGGGACAGGGCCCCGAATGAAAAACTGTTTTTT. This sequence encodes CASSRDRAPNEKLFF.

The J gene is TRBJ2-3, the V gene TRBV4-2; the match to TRBD2 covers 11 bases. Looked up from germline, CDR1 is LGHNA and CDR2 is YNFKEQ. The trim removed 2 bases at V and 0 bases at J, leaving 4 bases unmatched. The CDR3 loop spans 17 amino acids. CDR3 DNA: TGTGCCAGCAGCCAATTGACTAGCGGGGATAGCACAGATACGCAGTATTTT. Its protein is CASSQLTSGDSTDTQYF.

The V and J genes are TRBV4-1 and TRBJ2-1; D gene ambiguous. This CDR3 region has 16 residues. Germline values: CDR1 MGHRA, CDR2 YSYEKL. V was pared by 1 base and J by 4 bases, with 14 bases between. CDR3 bases: TGCGCCAGCAGCCAAGGGGCTACCCAACCATACAATGAGCAGTTCTTC. This translates into CASSQGATQPYNEQFF.

This chain joins TRBV11-3 and TRBJ2-1; 8 bases fit TRBD2. Germline V CDR1 and CDR2: SGHNT, YENEEA. V dropped 1 base and J dropped 6; count of bases not matched to a gene: 2. This CDR3 spans 14 amino acids. CDR3 sequence: CASSLAGGGNEQFF. The CDR3, as DNA: TGTGCCAGCAGCTTAGCGGGAGGGGGCAATGAGCAGTTCTTC.

The J gene is TRBJ1-2, the V gene TRBV29-1; 7 positions agree with TRBD1. This CDR3 spans 13 amino acids. Germline lookup yields CDR1 SQVTM and CDR2 ANQGSEA. Trimming removed 2 bases from V and 3 bases from J; junction bases left unmatched: 3. The DNA of the CDR3 is TGCAGCGTTGAAAAGGGGGCAGACTATGGCTACACCTTC. Protein product: CSVEKGADYGYTF. The complete variable domain, with remaining parts taken from reference TRBV29-1 and TRBJ1-2, reads SAVISQKPSRDICQRGTSLTIQCQVDSQVTMMFWYRQQPGQSLTLIATANQGSEATYESGFVIDKFPISRPNLTFSTLTVSNMSPEDSSIYLCSVEKGADYGYTFGSGTRLTVV.

The chain employs TRBV18 and TRBJ1-5; D perhaps matches TRBD1 (5 bases). Germline V CDR1 and CDR2: KGHSH, LQKENI. The CDR3 has 14 residues. The V gene lost 6 bases and the J gene lost 1 base, with 10 bases spanning the gap. The CDR3 protein is CASSGGGSNQPQHF. DNA of the CDR3: TGTGCCAGCTCCGGGGGGGGGAGCAATCAGCCCCAGCATTTT.

The chain recombines TRBV5-4 with TRBJ2-6; the D is unclear. V shed 0 bases and J shed 2 bases, with 6 bases lying between them. The CDR3 runs 15 residues. Germline CDR1 is SGHNT and CDR2 is YYREEE (reference sequence). The CDR3 DNA reads TGTGCCAGCAGCTTGGGTGTAACTGGGGCCAACGTCCTGACTTTC. It yields the protein CASSLGVTGANVLTF.

The chain combines TRBV2 with TRBJ2-4; maybe TRBD2 (5 bases). Germline values: CDR1 SNHLY, CDR2 FYNNEI. V was shortened by 6 bases and J by 2 bases, with 8 bases between the two germline ends. The CDR3 sequence is 13 residues long. The CDR3 reads CASSPGTKNIQYF. DNA of the CDR3: TGTGCCAGCAGCCCCGGGACCAAAAACATTCAGTACTTC.

The chain has TRBV11-2 and TRBJ2-7; 10 nucleotides line up with TRBD2. Trimming took 0 bases from V and 5 from J; bases not matched to a gene: 7. This CDR3 has 16 residues. CDR1 and CDR2 (germline): SGHAT, FQNNGV. CDR3 loop: CASSLDQPGTSDEQYF. DNA of the CDR3: TGTGCCAGCAGCTTAGACCAGCCGGGGACTAGCGACGAGCAGTACTTC.

The rearrangement joins TRBV19 to TRBJ2-7; D might be TRBD2 (6 bases). CDR1 is LNHDA, CDR2 SQIVND, per germline (reference sequence). V lost 3 bases to trimming and J lost 4 bases, with 13 bases between them. The CDR3 runs to 14 residues. CDR3: CASSIPGVVYEQYF. The CDR3 region has the DNA TGTGCCAGTAGTATCCCGGGAGTTGTTTACGAGCAGTACTTC.

J is TRBJ1-1 and V is TRBV3-1 (or the pseudogene TRBV3-2), with D possibly TRBD1 on 5 matching bases. The CDR3 has 13 amino acids. V lost 5 bases to trimming and J lost 3 bases, with 10 bases between them. Germline assignment: CDR1 LGHDT and CDR2 YNNKEL (reference sequence). CDR3 protein: CASSYGGDTEAFF. CDR3 DNA sequence: TGTGCCAGCAGCTATGGGGGGGACACTGAAGCTTTCTTT.

The chain employs TRBV4-1 and TRBJ2-2; TRBD1 matches at 7 bases. This CDR3 spans 15 amino acids. The V and J ends lost 1 base and 6 bases, in that order; junction bases with no gene match: 5. Germline assignment: CDR1 MGHRA and CDR2 YSYEKL. The CDR3 region has the DNA TGCGCCAGCAGCCAAGCTGGACAGGCAGCCGGGGAGCTGTTTTTT. Its translation: CASSQAGQAAGELFF.

This sequence joins TRBV7-3 and TRBJ2-1, with D unclear. Germline V CDR1 and CDR2: SGHTA, FQGTGA. Trimming took off 5 bases at V and 4 bases at J, with 12 bases between the two ends. The CDR3 covers 14 residues. CDR3: CASSLTPGYNEQFF. The CDR3 region has the DNA TGTGCCAGCAGCCTGACTCCTGGTTACAATGAGCAGTTCTTC.

The rearrangement uses TRBV19 and TRBJ2-5; tentative D call: TRBD1 (6 bases). CDR1 and CDR2 from the germline V gene are LNHDA and SQIVND (reference sequence). V was shortened by 5 bases and J by 2 bases, with 15 bases between the two germline ends. This CDR3 spans 15 amino acids. The CDR3 nucleotides are TGTGCCAGTAGTCGCGCGAGGGACAAGCAAGAGACCCAGTACTTC. Residues: CASSRARDKQETQYF.

This chain links TRBV4-1 with TRBJ1-1; D may be TRBD1 (5 bases). The germline V and J ends were trimmed by 0 bases and 7 bases, with 15 bases remaining between them. Germline values: CDR1 MGHRA, CDR2 YSYEKL. The CDR3 runs 15 residues. The CDR3 DNA reads TGCGCCAGCAGCCAAGAAGTTTCAGGGATCGGTGAAGCTTTCTTT. Protein sequence: CASSQEVSGIGEAFF.

This chain links TRBV2 with TRBJ1-1, with D unresolved. CDR3 size: 13 residues. The germline V gene encodes CDR1 SNHLY and CDR2 FYNNEI. The ends were cut back, 4 bases at V and 1 base at J, with 7 bases in the middle. The CDR3 protein is CASSVEENTEAFF. The CDR3 bases are TGTGCCAGCAGTGTTGAGGAGAACACTGAAGCTTTCTTT.

This chain joins TRBV19 and TRBJ2-7; TRBD2 matches at 8 bases. The CDR3 length is 14 residues. Germline CDR1 is LNHDA and CDR2 is SQIVND (reference sequence). V lost 7 bases, J lost 6 bases, and 11 bases stayed unmatched. The CDR3 sequence is CASNERAGVGEQYF. For the CDR3, the DNA is TGTGCCAGTAACGAGAGAGCGGGAGTCGGCGAGCAGTACTTC.

The chain employs TRBV19 and TRBJ2-1; 10 bases align to TRBD2. Germline CDR1 is LNHDA and CDR2 is SQIVND (reference sequence). The CDR3 totals 18 residues. The V gene end was trimmed by 5 bases and the J gene end by 6 bases; junction bases not matched to a gene: 16. The DNA of the CDR3 is TGTGCCAGTAGTGATTACGTGGCTAGCGGGAGTATTTTCAATGAGCAGTTCTTC. Its translation is CASSDYVASGSIFNEQFF.

The chain joins TRBV7-2 to TRBJ2-5, with D possibly TRBD2 on 5 matching bases. CDR1 is SGHTA and CDR2 is FQGNSA in the germline V gene. Trimming removed 3 bases from V and 1 base from J, with 15 bases in between. This CDR3 is 16 amino acids long. DNA for the CDR3: TGTGCCAGCAGCTTGGTTAGCGCCCGTTTCCAAGAGACCCAGTACTTC. This translates into CASSLVSARFQETQYF.

The rearrangement joins TRBV6-5 to TRBJ1-1, with 8 bases identical to TRBD1. J gave up 3 bases and V 4 bases, and 7 bases lay outside the gene matches. Germline CDR1 MNHEY, CDR2 SVGAGI. There are 15 residues in the CDR3. The CDR3 sequence is CASSSPPDRDTEAFF. CDR3 coding DNA: TGTGCCAGCAGTTCTCCCCCGGACAGGGACACTGAAGCTTTCTTT.

This clone came up a few times. This chain joins TRBV5-6 and TRBJ2-7, with TRBD1 as a possible D gene (5 bases). Germline V gene lookup returns CDR1 SGHDT and CDR2 YYEEEE. The V gene lost 2 bases and the J gene lost 7 bases, with 19 bases spanning the gap. The CDR3 contains 15 residues. CDR3 in amino acids: CASSFVWQGTTEQYF. In DNA form, the CDR3 reads TGTGCCAGCAGCTTCGTCTGGCAGGGAACCACGGAGCAGTACTTC.

A note on this clone: Lacking the conserved final phenylalanine or tryptophan, this CDR3 likely reflects a read error. No DNA is shown, since the ends of the CDR3 on it are uncertain; the CDR3 is the one TCRdb lists. The V call is TRBV2, the J call TRBJ1-2; the table gives TRBD1 as D, unverified against the DNA. Germline V lookup: CDR1 SNHLY, CDR2 FYNNEI. The CDR3 adds up to 13 amino acids, both ends counted. CDR3 protein: CASSVTGTGSSEG.

The chain combines TRBV6-6 with TRBJ2-5, with 11 bases matching TRBD2. Per germline, CDR1 MNHNY and CDR2 SVGAGI (reference sequence). The CDR3 length is 17 residues. V lost 5 bases, J lost 7 bases, and 15 bases stayed unmatched. This chain's CDR3 is CASSRRLVAGGPGTQYF. The CDR3 DNA follows: TGTGCCAGCAGTCGGCGACTCGTAGCGGGAGGGCCTGGGACCCAGTACTTC.

Only one count was recorded for this clone. The gene calls are TRBV4-2 and TRBJ2-4, with a tentative D call TRBD2 (6 bases). The length of the CDR3 is 16 residues. CDR1 and CDR2 from the germline V gene are LGHNA and YNFKEQ. With 1 base removed from V and 2 bases from J, the gap between germline ends came to 12 bases. The CDR3 is CASSQGLGVSKNIQYF. Here the CDR3 DNA reads TGTGCCAGCAGCCAAGGACTAGGAGTGTCCAAAAACATTCAGTACTTC.

The V call is TRBV15, the J call TRBJ2-1; 8 nucleotides match TRBD2. This CDR3 is built from 13 residues. V was pared by 0 bases and J by 10 bases, with 2 bases of the junction left unmatched. Germline CDR1 reads LNHNV; CDR2 reads YYDKDF (reference sequence). The CDR3 protein is CATSRDTSGEQFF. CDR3 sequence (DNA): TGTGCCACCAGCAGAGATACTAGCGGAGAGCAGTTCTTC.

The V and J genes are TRBV7-9 and TRBJ2-1, with TRBD2 matching over 8 bases. Germline trimming cut 0 bases from V and 5 bases from J; bases unmatched to any gene: 6. Germline CDR1 reads SEHNR; CDR2 reads FQNEAQ (reference sequence). The CDR3 is made up of 16 amino acids. The CDR3 loop is CASSLAQRGLDNEQFF. For the CDR3, the DNA is TGTGCCAGCAGCTTAGCGCAGCGGGGGCTCGACAATGAGCAGTTCTTC.

The gene calls are TRBV11-2 and TRBJ2-7; 9 nucleotides agree with TRBD2. CDR1 SGHAT and CDR2 FQNNGV come from the germline V gene. This CDR3 is 16 amino acids long. Losses at the gene ends were 5 bases for V and 4 bases for J; bases not matched to a gene: 12. The CDR3 coding sequence is TGTGCCAGCAGCAATTATAGGGGACTAGCCGTTTACGAGCAGTACTTC. Translated: CASSNYRGLAVYEQYF.

The gene calls are TRBV23-1 and TRBJ2-4; D not certain. TRBV23-1 is classed as an ORF, of uncertain function. V lost 1 base, J lost 0 bases, and 13 bases lay in between. CDR3 length equals 17 residues. This chain's CDR3 is CASSQLANPLAKNIQYF. The CDR3, as DNA: TGCGCCAGCAGTCAATTGGCCAATCCCCTAGCCAAAAACATTCAGTACTTC.

The gene calls are TRBV19 and TRBJ1-5; 8 bases fit TRBD1. This CDR3 has 15 residues. Germline V gives CDR1 LNHDA, CDR2 SQIVND (reference sequence). Unmatched junction bases numbered 2, after V lost 2 bases and J lost 2 bases. The CDR3 protein is CASSIQGAGNQPQHF. The CDR3 DNA follows: TGTGCCAGTAGTATACAGGGGGCAGGCAATCAGCCCCAGCATTTT.

This sequence joins TRBV12-3 or TRBV12-4 and TRBJ1-1, with 8 positions matching TRBD1. The CDR3 contains 13 residues. Germline trimming cut 3 bases from V and 7 bases from J; bases unmatched to any gene: 4. CDR3: CASSFPTGVEAFF. In nucleotides, the CDR3 is TGTGCCAGCAGTTTCCCGACAGGGGTTGAAGCTTTCTTT.